A selection of T cell receptor beta chains follows, all from one sample in a study of shared clonotypes between healthy human individuals. The method was immunoSEQ multiplex PCR; TCRdb's version includes in-frame clones alone and lacks a portion of them. The repertoire holds 2 million to 2.5 million clones, with 85% to 95% as singletons. Sequenced material: naive CD4+ T cells from PBMCs. The source is a man between 18 and 29 years old in good health. Some clones in this sample may be carry-over from other donors' samples. The CDR3 runs from the conserved cysteine through the conserved F or W. The order of the fields is V gene, J gene, clone size, CDR3 protein. Clone size is stated in some rows and not others, as once, few, many or a class when expanded.

TRBV14	TRBJ2-1	.	CASSPLTSGNNEQFF
TRBV6-4	TRBJ1-6	.	CASSALPGVSPLHF
TRBV5-4	TRBJ2-5	.	CASSPIGREASLQETQYF
TRBV25-1	.	.	CASSEASLYEQYF
TRBV5-1	TRBJ2-5	.	CASSLVQGARETQYF
TRBV19	TRBJ1-5	few	CASTSRSQPQHF
TRBV14	TRBJ2-5	.	CASSQGAWETQYF
TRBV28	TRBJ1-2	few	CASRPNRFYGYTF
TRBV11-2	TRBJ1-1	.	CASSPLAGSLNTEAFF
TRBV4-1	TRBJ2-1	.	CASSRPRKDEQFF
TRBV14	TRBJ2-7	.	CASSHTTYEQYF
TRBV7-2	TRBJ2-1	.	CASSSRWGEEQFF
TRBV2	TRBJ2-1	.	CASSEAESIFEQFF
TRBV28	TRBJ2-1	.	CASRSGLAGQLNEQFF
TRBV2	TRBJ2-7	.	CASSDRTSKPYEQYF
TRBV27	TRBJ2-2	.	CASSLWAINTGELFF
TRBV9	TRBJ2-1	.	CASSAPSGRLYNEQFF
TRBV28	TRBJ1-2	.	CASTPRGSRGYTF
TRBV25-1	TRBJ1-2	.	CACTGGNGYTF
TRBV9	TRBJ2-2	.	CASSVASSQAPGELFF
TRBV10-3	TRBJ2-1	.	CATAGRRLSSYNEQFF
TRBV18	TRBJ2-7	.	CASSPGRNYEQYF
TRBV6-6	TRBJ2-7	.	CASSYNSRTYEQYF
TRBV7-6	TRBJ2-2	.	CASSRVINTGELFF
TRBV29-1	.	.	CSVCLEFHEQYF
TRBV5-1	TRBJ2-7	.	CASSLGPGAYEQYF
TRBV4-3	TRBJ2-7	.	CASSQDNRDRGRQAYEQYF
TRBV7-2	TRBJ1-2	.	CASSQRFLAEVYGYTF
TRBV11-2	TRBJ1-5	.	CASSSTGVDQPQHF
TRBV7-7	TRBJ2-2	.	CASSLTPVNTGELFF
TRBV18	TRBJ2-3	once	CASSPLDSTDTQYF
TRBV7-2	TRBJ2-6	.	CASSFVTGVGANVLTF
TRBV5-1	TRBJ2-1	.	CASSLRQGSSYNEQFF
TRBV15	TRBJ2-3	.	CATSRGYEPTDTQYF
TRBV18	TRBJ1-5	.	CASSPRGAGEPQHF
TRBV30	TRBJ2-7	.	CAWSVLGTGPYEQYF
TRBV19	TRBJ2-1	.	CASSIRGRREQFF
TRBV30	TRBJ2-3	.	CAFGTSGRGTDTQYF
TRBV5-4	TRBJ2-7	.	CASSLVAGGTHEQYF
TRBV5-1	TRBJ2-2	.	CASSAGFSNTGELFF
TRBV2	TRBJ1-1	once	CASTFESLNTEAFF
TRBV11-2	TRBJ2-7	.	CASNIWGGAGYEQYF
TRBV19	TRBJ2-2	.	CASSIDIRINTGELFF
TRBV28	TRBJ2-2	.	CASSSENTGELFF
TRBV28	TRBJ2-1	.	CASSSTRGQRQFF
TRBV14	TRBJ2-7	.	CASSLLTGTYEQYF
TRBV19	TRBJ2-5	.	CASSRNHQETQYF
TRBV18	TRBJ1-1	few	CASSLRDSPFEAFF
TRBV28	TRBJ1-1	.	CASSQGQGREAFF
TRBV19	TRBJ2-7	.	CASSKGRARPYEQYF
TRBV27	TRBJ1-5	.	CASAMNRDRERNIGNQPQHF
TRBV21-1	TRBJ1-5	.	CASSPGRAPLSYSNQPQHF
TRBV19	TRBJ1-2	.	CASTEDRGKGFTF